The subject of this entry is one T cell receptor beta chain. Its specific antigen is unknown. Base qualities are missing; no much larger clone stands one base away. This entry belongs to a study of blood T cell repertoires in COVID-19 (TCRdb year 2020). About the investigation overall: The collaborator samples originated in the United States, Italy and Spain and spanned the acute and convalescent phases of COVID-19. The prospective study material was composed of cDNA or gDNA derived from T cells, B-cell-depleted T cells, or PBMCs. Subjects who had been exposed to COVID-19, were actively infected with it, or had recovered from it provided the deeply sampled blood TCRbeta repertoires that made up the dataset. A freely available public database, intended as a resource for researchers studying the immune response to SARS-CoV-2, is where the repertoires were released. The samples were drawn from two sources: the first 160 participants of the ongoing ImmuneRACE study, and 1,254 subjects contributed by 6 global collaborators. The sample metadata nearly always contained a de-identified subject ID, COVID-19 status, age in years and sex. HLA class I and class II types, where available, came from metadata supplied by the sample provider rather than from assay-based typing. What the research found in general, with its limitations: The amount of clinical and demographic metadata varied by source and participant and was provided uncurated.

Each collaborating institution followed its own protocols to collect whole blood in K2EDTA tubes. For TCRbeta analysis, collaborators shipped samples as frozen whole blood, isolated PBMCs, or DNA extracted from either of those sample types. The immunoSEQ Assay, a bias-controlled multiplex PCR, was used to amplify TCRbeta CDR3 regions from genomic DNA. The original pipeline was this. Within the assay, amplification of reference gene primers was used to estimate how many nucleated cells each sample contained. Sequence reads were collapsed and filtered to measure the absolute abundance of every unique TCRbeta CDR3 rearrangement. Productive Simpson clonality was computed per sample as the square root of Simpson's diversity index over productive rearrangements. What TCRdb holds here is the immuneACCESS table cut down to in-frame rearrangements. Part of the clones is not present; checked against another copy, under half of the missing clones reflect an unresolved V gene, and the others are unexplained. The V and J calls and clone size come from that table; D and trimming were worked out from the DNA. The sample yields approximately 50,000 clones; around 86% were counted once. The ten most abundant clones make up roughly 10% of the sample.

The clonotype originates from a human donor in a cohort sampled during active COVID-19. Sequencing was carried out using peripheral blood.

The bases read TGTGCCTGGAGTGACGGGACAGGGTCCGACGAGCAGTACTTC. Its product reads: CAWSDGTGSDEQYF. This sequence uses TRBV30 and TRBJ2-7; TRBD1 aligns with 9 central bases. Trimmed from V: 1 base; trimmed from J: 5 bases; junction bases lacking a gene match: 6. The CDR3 measures 14 amino acids from cysteine to phenylalanine. Only CDR3 DNA remains: 42 bases, in frame from the first base. Per the germline V gene (reference sequence), GTSNPN is the CDR1 and SVGIG is the CDR2.